These T cell receptor beta chains were read from a single sample in a study of T cells in tumors after PD-1 blockade. This table comes from immunoSEQ multiplex PCR, and its TCRdb copy is limited to in-frame clones, with some not included. The sample includes approximately 47,000 clones, under 85% of them seen just once. Here the sequenced sample was PBMCs, taken before anti-PD-1 therapy. All receptors come from a human donor with advanced basal cell or squamous cell carcinoma (not recorded which). Each CDR3 is given with its conserved first and last residue. The D gene is left open where the match is weak. Not all rows give a size; the values are once, few, many and, for expanded clones, a class.

J: TRBJ1-1; size: -; V: TRBV18; D: -; CDR3: CASSPPEVRGTEAFF; DNA: TGTGCCAGCTCACCACCAGAGGTCCGGGGCACTGAAGCTTTCTTT
J: TRBJ2-1; size: -; V: TRBV10-1; D: TRBD2; CDR3: CASSKGLATYNEQFF; DNA: TGCGCCAGCAGTAAGGGACTAGCGACGTACAATGAGCAGTTCTTC
J: TRBJ1-4; size: -; V: TRBV19; D: -; CDR3: CASSILRGGNEKLFF; DNA: TGTGCCAGTAGTATCCTTCGAGGGGGTAATGAAAAACTGTTTTTT
J: TRBJ1-5; size: -; V: TRBV7-9; D: TRBD1; CDR3: CASSPGTAGNQPQHF; DNA: TGTGCCAGCAGCCCCGGGACAGCTGGCAATCAGCCCCAGCATTTT
J: TRBJ2-7; size: -; V: TRBV6-5; D: -; CDR3: CASSLRAAASQYF; DNA: TGTGCCAGCAGTCTCAGGGCGGCTGCATCGCAGTACTTC
J: TRBJ1-2; size: -; V: TRBV5-1; D: TRBD1; CDR3: CASSYDRVSNYGYTF; DNA: TGCGCCAGCAGCTATGACAGGGTCTCTAACTATGGCTACACCTTC
J: TRBJ2-2; size: few; V: TRBV29-1; D: TRBD1; CDR3: CSALDRAFTGELFF; DNA: TGCAGCGCCCTGGACAGGGCTTTCACCGGGGAGCTGTTTTTT
J: TRBJ2-7; size: -; V: TRBV28; D: TRBD1; CDR3: CASTAPGQLYEQYF; DNA: TGTGCCAGCACCGCGCCGGGACAGTTGTACGAGCAGTACTTC
J: TRBJ2-7; size: -; V: TRBV3-1/TRBV3-2; D: TRBD2; CDR3: CASSPLGLAGGSEQYF; DNA: TGTGCCAGCAGTCCTTTGGGACTAGCGGGAGGTTCCGAGCAGTACTTC
J: TRBJ2-5; size: -; V: TRBV4-1; D: TRBD2; CDR3: CASSPGLAVETQYF; DNA: TGCGCCAGCAGCCCGGGACTAGCGGTGGAGACCCAGTACTTC
J: TRBJ2-2; size: medium-sized; V: TRBV6-5; D: TRBD2; CDR3: CAAGDSGELFF; DNA: TGTGCCGCGGGAGATTCCGGGGAGCTGTTTTTT
J: TRBJ2-2; size: few; V: TRBV28; D: TRBD2; CDR3: CASRASGSTGELFF; DNA: TGTGCCAGCAGGGCTAGCGGGAGTACCGGGGAGCTGTTTTTT
J: TRBJ2-7; size: -; V: TRBV27; D: TRBD1; CDR3: CASSPRGQGVTYEQYF; DNA: TGTGCCAGCAGTCCGAGGGGACAGGGAGTAACCTACGAGCAGTACTTC
J: TRBJ2-1; size: -; V: TRBV3-1/TRBV3-2; D: -; CDR3: CASSQSGLTYNEQFF; DNA: TGTGCCAGCAGCCAAAGCGGGTTAACCTACAATGAGCAGTTCTTC
J: TRBJ2-5; size: -; V: TRBV28; D: TRBD2; CDR3: CASTGNAGGRETQYF; DNA: TGTGCCAGCACCGGGAATGCGGGAGGCCGTGAGACCCAGTACTTC